This TCR beta chain was sequenced for a study of patients and donors after allogeneic stem cell transplantation. The V end lost 4 bases, the J end lost 1 base, and 11 bases lay between the germline ends. The CDR3 length is 15 residues. CDR1 is SGHRS and CDR2 is YFSETQ in the germline V gene. MiXCR, applied by TCRdb to the RT-PCR reads, yields one record per CDR3 protein. The sample lists approximately 170,000 distinct CDR3 sequences, 30% occurring once. The source is a human donor who was either an allogeneic HSCT recipient or a stem cell or donor lymphocyte infusion donor (not recorded which). It is not recorded whose cells these are; they may come from a transplant donor. The J gene is TRBJ2-2, the V gene TRBV5-1, with D possibly being TRBD1 (5 bases). The sequenced sample consisted of blood, either unsorted or a sorted T cell fraction (not recorded which). The CDR3 here is CASSVGHGNTGELFF. The CDR3 coding sequence is TGCGCCAGCAGCGTCGGACATGGGAACACCGGGGAGCTGTTTTTT. Supplemented by reference TRBV5-1 and TRBJ2-2, the full variable domain reads KAGVTQTPRYLIKTRGQQVTLSCSPISGHRSVSWYQQTPGQGLQFLFEYFSETQRNKGNFPGRFSGRQFSNSRSEMNVSTLELGDSALYLCASSVGHGNTGELFFGEGSRLTVL.